This TCR beta chain was obtained from a study of shared clonotypes between healthy human individuals (dated by TCRdb to 2019 to 2021). The study in broad terms: The cohort comprised two women and three men aged 18 to 49 years. For each donor, CD4 naive and CD4 memory were each given three plates, CD8 naive was given two plates, and CD8 memory was given one plate. Leukapheresis yielded between about 0.8 and 8.9 billion PBMCs per donor. The study deeply sequenced blood TCR repertoires of five healthy adults to estimate repertoire size and the extent of clonotype sharing between individuals. To increase sequencing depth and limit assay-specific biases, different laboratories used diverse techniques to prepare libraries and sequence TCR repertoires.

The junction shows trimming of 3 bases on V and 2 bases on J, and the gene matches do not reach 14 bases of it. The CDR3 spans 19 residues, from the cysteine through the phenylalanine. The only DNA kept is the CDR3, 57 bases in frame from the first base. CDR1 is given as SGDLS and CDR2 as YYNGEE, both from the germline V gene. CD8 naive samples were CD45RO-negative cells positively selected for CCR7, giving a CD45RA+CCR7+ population that excluded TemRA cells. The donors were healthy, HIV-negative adults who had no recently reported acute infections or vaccinations. Every donor was a Caucasian adult living in Nashville, Tennessee, USA. Blood was collected by leukapheresis, and PBMCs were isolated by Ficoll-Histopaque density gradient centrifugation and then cryopreserved in liquid nitrogen vapor phase. Purity and quantity of every magnetically sorted T cell population were checked by analytical flow cytometry. Each sorted fraction had its genomic DNA isolated and then quantified by UV absorbance on a Nanodrop 2000c.

TCR CDR3 regions were amplified from genomic DNA by multiplex PCR using the deep immunoSEQ assay. Genomic DNA extracted from each cell subset was distributed evenly over all wells of several immunoSEQ 96-well plates, and each plate served as one replicate. For sorted subsets, each replicate PCR was loaded with about 200 ng genomic DNA, equivalent to about 33,000 T cell genomes. The purified libraries were quantified using a Qubit 3.0 fluorometer, sized with a Bioanalyzer 2100, and then quantified again using the KAPA Library Quantification kit. A separate single-read 150-cycle Illumina NextSeq 550 flow cell was used to sequence each immunoSEQ 96-well plate. The authors processed their data as follows. Because the immunoSEQ output included only junctional sequences and no quality scores, the filtering could not be the same as the filtering used for full-length reads. To assign V/J genes and CDR3, sequences were annotated using PyIR, a Python wrapper for IgBLAST v1.9, with IMGT germline references. Reads with weak V/J assignments (E-value above 1e-6), missing CDR3, stop codons, out-of-frame junctions, or ambiguous translated residues were removed. A V3J clonotype was defined by an identical inferred V gene, J gene, and CDR3 amino acid sequence. The percentage overlap between two repertoires was calculated by dividing the number of shared unique clonotypes by the size of the smaller repertoire. RTK rarefaction, the Chao1 estimator, and Recon v2.1 estimates of unobserved clonotypes were used to assess repertoire richness. OLGA was used to compute generation probabilities for all TCRbeta clonotypes that the gDNA method yielded from a few donors. TCRdb's version of the immuneACCESS table is confined to in-frame rearrangements and falls short of the full clone set. An unresolved V gene accounts for under half of the shortfall where checked; the remainder is of unknown origin. From that table come the V and J calls and clone size; the DNA was used to work out D and trimming. For this sample the table gives about 1,900,000 clones, of which about 95% were detected only once. The ten largest clonotypes hold 1.2% of the sample.

Details on this clone: Its antigen is unknown. The record has no base qualities; no much larger clone is one base away.

Points the paper makes about the study in general: Sampling was restricted to blood, and TCR repertoires in tissues likely differ from the TCR repertoires found in blood. Pairwise subsampling led to the expectation that sequencing depth would affect the degree of clonotype sharing among donors. The small number of donors limited the genetic and exposure-history diversity represented. Naive subsets generally had larger estimated clonotype richness than memory subsets. Incomplete sequencing was indicated by rarefaction of sorted-subset datasets, despite the large sequencing depth. Higher generation probabilities were observed for clonotypes shared by all four sorted-subset donors than for non-shared clonotypes. Sharing across a few donors was observed for around 5% of naive CD4, over 3% of naive CD8, over 2% of memory CD4, and roughly 0.43% of memory CD8 clonotypes.

Sequencing input: naive CD8+ T cells sorted from blood. The sample's cell subset or site, from its label and the paper: CD45RA+CCR7+. The sequence derives from a man aged 18 to 30 in good health. The V and J genes are TRBV9 and TRBJ2-6, with 7 central nucleotides matching TRBD1. The CDR3 here reads CASSANYLIGGTGANVLTF. The sequenced DNA: TGTGCCAGCAGCGCTAACTACTTGATAGGGGGCACTGGGGCCAACGTCCTGACTTTC.